A single T cell receptor beta chain is shown here with its context. Antigen: not known. Germline-derived CDR1 and CDR2 are LNHDA and SQIVND (reference sequence). V lost 5 bases to trimming and J lost 5 bases, with 10 bases between them. The CDR3 runs to 13 residues. Only in-frame clones appear in the TCRdb table, and some are missing; sequencing was by immunoSEQ multiplex PCR. Found here are some 180,000 clones, just under 90% of them singletons; the top ten hold around 6.4%. These data come from a study of T cell responses to AZD1222 COVID-19 vaccine. Study-wide results and caveats: Just a handful of AZD1222 recipients were seropositive at baseline.

The source of this sequence is an adult in good health. The J gene is TRBJ2-1, the V gene TRBV19, with D unresolved. The specimen comprised peripheral blood, sampled on day 0 of AZD1222 vaccination. The CDR3 DNA reads TGTGCCAGTAGTTGGGATTCCGACAATGAGCAGTTCTTC. Its protein product is CASSWDSDNEQFF.